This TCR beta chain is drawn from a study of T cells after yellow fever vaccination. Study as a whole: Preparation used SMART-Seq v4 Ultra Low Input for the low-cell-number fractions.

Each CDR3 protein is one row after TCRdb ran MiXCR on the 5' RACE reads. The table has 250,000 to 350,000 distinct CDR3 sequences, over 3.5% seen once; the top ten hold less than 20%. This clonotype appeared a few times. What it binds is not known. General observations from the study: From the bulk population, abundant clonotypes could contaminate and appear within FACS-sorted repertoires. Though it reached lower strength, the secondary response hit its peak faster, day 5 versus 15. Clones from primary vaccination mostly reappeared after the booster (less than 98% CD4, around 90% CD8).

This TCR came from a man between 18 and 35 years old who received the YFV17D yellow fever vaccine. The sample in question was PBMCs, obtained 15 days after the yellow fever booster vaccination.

In DNA, the CDR3 is TGCAGCGTTGGGCTTCTCACTGAGGCCCAGTACTTC. Protein: CSVGLLTEAQYF. The chain combines TRBV29-1 with TRBJ2-5, with D unresolved. Trimming took 4 bases from V and 9 from J, leaving 15 bases between them. Germline loops: CDR1 SQVTM, CDR2 ANQGSEA. The CDR3 contains 12 residues.